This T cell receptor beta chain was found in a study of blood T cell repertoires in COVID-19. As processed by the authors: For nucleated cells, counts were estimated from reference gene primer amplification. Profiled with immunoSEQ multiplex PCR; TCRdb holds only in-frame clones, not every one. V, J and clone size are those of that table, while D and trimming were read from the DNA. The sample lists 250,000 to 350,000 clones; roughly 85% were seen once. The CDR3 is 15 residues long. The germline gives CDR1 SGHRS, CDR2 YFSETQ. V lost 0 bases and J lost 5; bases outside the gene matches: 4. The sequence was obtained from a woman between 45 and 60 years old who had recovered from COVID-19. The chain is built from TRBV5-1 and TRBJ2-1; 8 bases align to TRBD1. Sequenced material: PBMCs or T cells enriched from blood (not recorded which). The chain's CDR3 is CASSLAPGGHNEQFF. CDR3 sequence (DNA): TGCGCCAGCAGCTTGGCTCCAGGGGGCCACAATGAGCAGTTCTTC. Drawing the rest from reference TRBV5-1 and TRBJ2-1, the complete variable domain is KAGVTQTPRYLIKTRGQQVTLSCSPISGHRSVSWYQQTPGQGLQFLFEYFSETQRNKGNFPGRFSGRQFSNSRSEMNVSTLELGDSALYLCASSLAPGGHNEQFFGPGTRLTVL.